This entry describes one T cell receptor (beta chain). TCRdb's copy holds only in-frame clones and misses some; the assay was immunoSEQ multiplex PCR. The repertoire has approximately 110,000 clones, 85% to 90% of them found once; the top ten carry roughly 15%. The sample is drawn from a study of identifying expanded T cells in peripheral blood. No infections or other immune events were documented during collection. This CDR3 contains 16 residues. The germline V gene has CDR1 SGHRS and CDR2 YFSETQ. V lost 0 bases, J lost 6 bases, and 15 bases lay in between. This sequence was found in a person aged 18 to 70 in good health. This chain links TRBV5-1 with TRBJ2-2; tentatively, D is TRBD2 (5 bases). Sequenced: blood. In DNA, the CDR3 is TGCGCCAGCAGCTTGGACGATACGGGAAAACCCGGGGAGCTGTTTTTT. Amino acids: CASSLDDTGKPGELFF.